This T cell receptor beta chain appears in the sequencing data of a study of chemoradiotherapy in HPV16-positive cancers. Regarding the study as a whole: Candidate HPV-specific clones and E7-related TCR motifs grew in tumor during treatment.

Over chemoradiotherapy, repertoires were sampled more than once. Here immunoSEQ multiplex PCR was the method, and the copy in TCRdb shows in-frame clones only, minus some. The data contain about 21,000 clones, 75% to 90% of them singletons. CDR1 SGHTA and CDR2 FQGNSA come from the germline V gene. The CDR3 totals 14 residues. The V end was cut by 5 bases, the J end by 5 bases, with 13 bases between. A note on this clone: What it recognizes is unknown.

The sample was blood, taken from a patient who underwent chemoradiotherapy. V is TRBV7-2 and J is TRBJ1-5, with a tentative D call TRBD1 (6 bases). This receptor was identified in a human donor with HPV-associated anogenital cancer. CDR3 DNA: TGTGCCAGCAGCGAAAGGACAGTAGATCAGCCCCAGCATTTT. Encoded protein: CASSERTVDQPQHF.